This T cell receptor (beta chain) was captured by sequencing in a study of T cell responses to AZD1222 COVID-19 vaccine (dated by TCRdb to about 2021). Regarding the complete study: Because spike-specific TCR depth and breadth did not differ between the two schedules, AZD1222 recipients who got a second dose at roughly 4 weeks were pooled with those who got a second dose at roughly 12 weeks. TCR sequencing covered over 230 trial participants: about 210 given two doses of AZD1222 and around 25 given two doses of MenACWY control vaccine. Trial participants were enrolled by age into subgroups of 18-55, 56-69 and 70-plus years, and 148, 28 and 57 TCR-sequenced participants, respectively, were included in these subgroups. Overall study outcomes, separate from this receptor: The whole spike protein was spanned by vaccine-associated CD4 TCRs, and dominant responses were seen in regions 160-218 and 743-854. In the small 56-69-year group, the increase in depth fell short of significance, most likely because of low power. Participants were mostly white British and included more females than males, and it was suggested by the authors that clonal diversity may have been underestimated. Only six AZD1222 recipients were SARS-CoV-2 seropositive at baseline, limiting conclusions about previously exposed vaccinees. Because no samples from the day 14 peak response were available, repertoires could be characterized only after the peak T cell response. Spike-specific TCR breadth and depth rose significantly after two AZD1222 doses compared with day 0 and with MenACWY recipients. Reportedly, close to half of the unique spike-specific TCRs recognized epitopes lying outside the regions that are mutated in the B.1.351 and B.1.1.7 variants.

Turning to this clone: The antigen this receptor binds is unknown. The input lacks base qualities; no much larger clone sits a single base away.

The CDR3 holds 18 amino acids from the cysteine to the phenylalanine. CDR3 DNA only is kept here, 54 bases in frame from base 1. Relative to germline, V is missing 3 bases and J is missing 4 bases, with 14 bases of the junction outside any gene match. CDR1 and CDR2 (KGHSH, LQKENI) derive from the germline V gene. The time point label corresponds to: baseline before first vaccination. The vaccinee samples were drawn from two UK trials, COV001 and COV002, one of which was a single-blind randomized controlled phase 2/3 trial testing AZD1222 (ChAdOx1 nCoV-19) in healthy adults. Trial participant PBMC samples were collected at day 0 and day 28 after the second dose for TCRbeta chain sequencing. The CDR3 regions of human TCRbeta chains were analyzed by immunosequencing. Under the source paper's analysis protocol: TCRs in the repertoires were matched against a reference library of SARS-CoV-2-specific TCRs that had been generated with the MIRA antigen-specificity platform. Breadth meant the fraction of unique TCRs that were SARS-CoV-2-associated, whereas depth meant the fraction of total T cells that were SARS-CoV-2-associated. Using the MIRA data, every spike-specific TCR was mapped to the spike region that the TCR reacted to and assigned to either a CD4 or a CD8 class. Log10-transformed breadth and depth values were compared by one-way ANOVA with Sidak's multiple comparisons tests. What TCRdb holds here is the immuneACCESS table cut down to in-frame rearrangements. Part of the clones is not present; checked against another copy, under half of the missing clones reflect an unresolved V gene, and the others are unexplained. Clone size and the V and J calls come from that table; the DNA yielded D and trimming. The sample includes 150,000 to 200,000 clones, with more than 85% observed a single time. About 2.5% of the sample rests with the top ten.

The receptor chain draws on TRBV18 and TRBJ2-1; TRBD1 agrees with 8 junctional bases. The clonotype originates from an adult in good health. The sequencing used peripheral blood, collected on day 0 of AZD1222 vaccination. The CDR3 region: CASSPPGTGPGGYNEQFF. The nucleotides are TGTGCCAGCTCACCCCCGGGGACAGGTCCCGGCGGATACAATGAGCAGTTCTTC.